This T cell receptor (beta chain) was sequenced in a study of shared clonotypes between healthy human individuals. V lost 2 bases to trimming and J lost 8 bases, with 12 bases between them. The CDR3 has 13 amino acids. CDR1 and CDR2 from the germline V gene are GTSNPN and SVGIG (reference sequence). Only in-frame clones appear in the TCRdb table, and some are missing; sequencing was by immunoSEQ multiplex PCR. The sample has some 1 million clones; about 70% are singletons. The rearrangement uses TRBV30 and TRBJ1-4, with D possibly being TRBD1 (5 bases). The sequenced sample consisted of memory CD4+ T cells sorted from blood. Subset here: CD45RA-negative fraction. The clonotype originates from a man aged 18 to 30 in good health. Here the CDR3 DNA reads TGTGCCTGGAGTCCAGGGAAGGGGGAAAAACTGTTTTTT. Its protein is CAWSPGKGEKLFF.